The source of this TCR beta chain is a study of vaccination effects on CD4 cells after COVID-19. Between the trimmed V and J ends, which lost 3 bases and 7 bases, there was a span of 16 bases. Germline assignment: CDR1 MDHEN and CDR2 SYDVKM. The CDR3 runs 15 residues. As to this clone: Its antigen is not known.

The data were produced by immunoSEQ multiplex PCR, yet TCRdb's version contains in-frame clones alone and is incomplete. This sample has 50,000 or so clones, with 50% to 70% found just once. Following culture for approximately ten days, CD4+ T cells were isolated. The starting material was CD4+ T cells from PBMCs cultured without peptide, obtained before COVID-19 vaccination. This sequence was found in a human donor who received a COVID-19 vaccine. This chain links TRBV28 with TRBJ1-5; D may be TRBD1 (5 bases). The CDR3 sequence: CASSFGSKGWQPQHF. The DNA of the CDR3 is TGTGCCAGCAGTTTCGGTTCGAAGGGGTGGCAGCCCCAGCATTTT.